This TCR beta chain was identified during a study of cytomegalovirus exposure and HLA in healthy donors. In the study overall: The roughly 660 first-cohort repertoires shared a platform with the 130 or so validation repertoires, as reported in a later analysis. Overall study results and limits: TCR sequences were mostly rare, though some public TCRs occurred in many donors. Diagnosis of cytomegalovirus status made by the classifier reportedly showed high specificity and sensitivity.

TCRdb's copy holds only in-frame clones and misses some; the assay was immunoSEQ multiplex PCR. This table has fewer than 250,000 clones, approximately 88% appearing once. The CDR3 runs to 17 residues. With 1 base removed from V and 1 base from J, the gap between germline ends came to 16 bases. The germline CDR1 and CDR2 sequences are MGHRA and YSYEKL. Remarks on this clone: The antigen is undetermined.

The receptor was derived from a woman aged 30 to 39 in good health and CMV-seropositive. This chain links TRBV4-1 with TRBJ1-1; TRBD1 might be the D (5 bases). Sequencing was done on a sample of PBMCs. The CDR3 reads CASSQGVGGETNTEAFF. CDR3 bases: TGCGCCAGCAGCCAAGGAGTGGGGGGAGAGACGAACACTGAAGCTTTCTTT.